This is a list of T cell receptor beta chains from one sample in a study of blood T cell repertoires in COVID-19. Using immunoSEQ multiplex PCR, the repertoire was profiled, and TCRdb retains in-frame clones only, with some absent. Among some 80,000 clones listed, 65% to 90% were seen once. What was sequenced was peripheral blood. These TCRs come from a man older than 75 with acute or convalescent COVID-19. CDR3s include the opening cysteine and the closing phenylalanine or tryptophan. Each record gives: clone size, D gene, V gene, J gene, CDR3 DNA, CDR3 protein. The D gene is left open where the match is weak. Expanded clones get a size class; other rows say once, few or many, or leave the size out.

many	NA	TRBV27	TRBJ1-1	TGTGCCAGCAGTTTATACGGGGAGGATGAAGCTTTCTTT	CASSLYGEDEAFF
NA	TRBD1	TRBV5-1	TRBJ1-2	TGCGCCAGCAGCTTAGGGACAGGCGGTAACTATGGCTACACCTTC	CASSLGTGGNYGYTF
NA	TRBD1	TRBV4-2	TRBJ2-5	TGTGCCAGCAGCCGAGACAGGGGCAAAGAGACCCAGTACTTC	CASSRDRGKETQYF
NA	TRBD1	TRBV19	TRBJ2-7	TGTGCCAGTAGTATAAGGCAGGGGGCCGAGCAGTACTTC	CASSIRQGAEQYF
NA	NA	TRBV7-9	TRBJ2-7	TGTGCCAGCAGCTTAAATGCGGGGCGGGGGCAGGGAGGCTACGAGCAGTACTTC	CASSLNAGRGQGGYEQYF
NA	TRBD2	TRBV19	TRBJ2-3	TGTGCCAGTACTGGACTAGCGGGAGGGCCAGAAGATACGCAGTATTTT	CASTGLAGGPEDTQYF
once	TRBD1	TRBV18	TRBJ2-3	TGTGCCAGCTCAGGACAGGGAGGCACAGATACGCAGTATTTT	CASSGQGGTDTQYF
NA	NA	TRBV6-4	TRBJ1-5	TGTGCCAGCAGTGCCGAGCTCAATCAGCCCCAGCATTTT	CASSAELNQPQHF
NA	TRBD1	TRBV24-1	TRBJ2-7	TGTGCCACCAGTGATTCCAGACAGGGGGCCTACGAGCAGTACTTC	CATSDSRQGAYEQYF
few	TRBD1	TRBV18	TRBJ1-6	TGTGCCAGCTCACTATCCACAGGGGCTAATTCACCCCTCCACTTT	CASSLSTGANSPLHF
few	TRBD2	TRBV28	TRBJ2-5	TGTGCCAGCAGTGAGAGGGGAGGGCAAGAGACCCAGTACTTC	CASSERGGQETQYF
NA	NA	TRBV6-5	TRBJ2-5	TGTGCCAGCACCAAAGGACGGACTGAGACCCAGTACTTC	CASTKGRTETQYF